Below are 23 T cell receptor beta chains sequenced from a single sample in a study of cytomegalovirus exposure and HLA in healthy donors. The assay was immunoSEQ multiplex PCR, and TCRdb's table has in-frame clones only and misses some. Altogether more than 120,000 clones are present, 85% to 90% being singletons, with the ten largest covering roughly 9.4%. Source material: PBMCs. Source of these receptors: a man younger than 35 in good health and CMV-seropositive.

The V call is TRBV7-9, the J call TRBJ2-1; 13 bases align to TRBD2. Germline V lookup: CDR1 SEHNR, CDR2 FQNEAQ (reference sequence). The V gene end was trimmed by 1 base and the J gene end by 2 bases; junction bases not matched to a gene: 8. The CDR3 loop spans 19 amino acids. The CDR3 here is CASSLGRTSGSSTYNEQFF. CDR3 nucleotides: TGTGCCAGCAGCTTAGGGCGGACTAGCGGGAGTAGTACCTACAATGAGCAGTTCTTC.

The J gene is TRBJ2-2, the V gene TRBV19; D possibly corresponds to TRBD1 (6 bases). From germline, CDR1 is LNHDA and CDR2 SQIVND (reference sequence). V gave up 7 bases and J gave up 7 bases, with 22 bases separating them. The length of the CDR3 is 16 residues. CDR3 in amino acids: CASKGRDTLLFGELFF. CDR3 coding DNA: TGTGCCAGTAAGGGTCGGGACACGCTCTTATTCGGGGAGCTGTTTTTT.

The chain has TRBV5-4 and TRBJ1-2; D is uncertain. Germline loops: CDR1 SGHNT, CDR2 YYREEE (reference sequence). V was shortened by 9 bases and J by 2 bases, with 8 bases between the two germline ends. The CDR3 length is 11 residues. The CDR3 bases are TGTGCCATGACTAAAAACTATGGCTACACCTTC. Translation gives CAMTKNYGYTF.

V usage is TRBV6-1 and J usage is TRBJ1-4; a weak D match, TRBD1 (5 bases). V gave up 0 bases and J gave up 7 bases, with 15 bases separating them. Per germline, CDR1 MNHNS and CDR2 SASEGT. There are 16 residues in the CDR3. CDR3 sequence reads: CASSEAKGRDGEKLFF. For the CDR3, the DNA is TGTGCCAGCAGTGAAGCGAAGGGCAGGGATGGTGAAAAACTGTTTTTT.

The rearrangement joins TRBV11-2 to TRBJ2-2; tentative D call: TRBD1 (6 bases). The CDR3 totals 18 residues. The germline gives CDR1 SGHAT, CDR2 FQNNGV. The ends were cut back, 4 bases at V and 1 base at J, with 19 bases in the middle. The CDR3, as DNA: TGTGCCAGCAGCTCAAAGACAGGTTTTGGGGAGAACACCGGGGAGCTGTTTTTT. As protein: CASSSKTGFGENTGELFF.

This chain joins TRBV5-1 and TRBJ2-2; maybe TRBD2 (6 bases). V was clipped by 2 bases and J by 6 bases, with 14 bases between them. This CDR3 has 15 residues. From germline, CDR1 is SGHRS and CDR2 YFSETQ. The CDR3 reads CASSFGGAVSGELFF. CDR3 in DNA: TGCGCCAGCAGCTTCGGGGGTGCTGTATCCGGGGAGCTGTTTTTT.

This chain links TRBV7-8 with TRBJ2-2; 10 bases map to TRBD2. The junction had 5 bases not matched to a gene; V was cut back by 2 bases and J by 5 bases. CDR1 is SGHVS and CDR2 is FQNEAQ in the germline V gene. This CDR3 spans 16 amino acids. CDR3 bases: TGTGCCAGCAGCTTACTAGCGGGGGATATTACCGGGGAGCTGTTTTTT. It specifies CASSLLAGDITGELFF. Full variable domain (missing parts from reference TRBV7-8 and TRBJ2-2): GAGVSQSPRYKVAKRGQDVALRCDPISGHVSLFWYQQALGQGPEFLTYFQNEAQLDKSGLPSDRFFAERPEGSVSTLKIQRTQQEDSAVYLCASSLLAGDITGELFFGEGSRLTVL.

The chain joins TRBV6-5 to TRBJ2-7; D remains unclear. Trimming stripped 0 bases from V and 2 bases from J, with 11 bases between. The CDR3 runs to 15 residues. The V gene's germline CDR1 is MNHEY and CDR2 SVGAGI. The CDR3, as DNA: TGTGCCAGCAGTTACTCAAGTCTACCGACCTACGAGCAGTACTTC. Translated: CASSYSSLPTYEQYF.

The V and J genes are TRBV27 and TRBJ2-7; 9 bases are a match to TRBD1. Germline CDR1 MNHEY, CDR2 SMNVEV (reference sequence). This CDR3 comprises 14 residues. J lost 12 bases, V lost 3 bases, and 12 bases had no gene match. The DNA for the CDR3 is TGTGCCAGCAGTTTTCGGGACAGGGCGTGGAGAACGTACTTC. Protein sequence: CASSFRDRAWRTYF.

The chain links TRBV19 to TRBJ1-1; 8 bases line up with TRBD1. With V trimmed by 8 bases and J by 5 bases, 7 bases remained unmatched. Germline CDR1 reads LNHDA; CDR2 reads SQIVND (reference sequence). This CDR3 has 13 residues. The CDR3 DNA sequence: TGTGCCAGTTCGACAGGGGCAAGGACTGAAGCTTTCTTT. Translation gives CASSTGARTEAFF.

V gene TRBV5-1 combines with J gene TRBJ2-7; 7 positions agree with TRBD2. This CDR3 comprises 14 residues. V gave up 7 bases and J gave up 0 bases; unmatched junction bases: 7. Germline values: CDR1 SGHRS, CDR2 YFSETQ. CDR3 in DNA: TGCGCCAGCCCGGGAGGCTTAATCTCCTACGAGCAGTACTTC. This sequence encodes CASPGGLISYEQYF.

This chain connects TRBV7-9 to TRBJ2-2; a possible D gene is TRBD2 (5 bases). With 1 base removed from V and 5 bases from J, the gap between germline ends came to 11 bases. Germline V lookup: CDR1 SEHNR, CDR2 FQNEAQ (reference sequence). The CDR3 consists of 15 residues. CDR3 in DNA: TGTGCCAGCAGCTTAGAAGGCCCGGGGACCGGGGAGCTGTTTTTT. As protein: CASSLEGPGTGELFF.

This chain joins TRBV6-6 and TRBJ1-6; 7 bases match TRBD1. This CDR3 contains 15 residues. Germline V gene sequence: CDR1 MNHNY, CDR2 SVGAGI (reference sequence). J lost 7 bases, V lost 4 bases, and 7 bases had no gene match. The CDR3 protein is CASSSDRDGNSPLHF. The CDR3 nucleotides read TGTGCCAGCAGTTCAGACAGGGACGGGAATTCACCCCTCCACTTT.

The chain employs TRBV7-2 and TRBJ2-1, with a tentative D call TRBD2 (5 bases). Germline CDR1 SGHTA, CDR2 FQGNSA. The V end lost 4 bases, the J end lost 2 bases, and 9 bases lay between the germline ends. This CDR3 region has 14 residues. CDR3 sequence: CASSSDSAYNEQFF. The CDR3 nucleotides read TGTGCCAGCAGCTCGGACTCCGCCTACAATGAGCAGTTCTTC.

V is TRBV7-6 and J is TRBJ2-3, with unresolved D. Trimming removed 3 bases from V and 0 bases from J, with 7 bases in between. Germline V CDR1 and CDR2: SGHVS, FNYEAQ. The CDR3 consists of 14 residues. The CDR3, as DNA: TGTGCCAGCAGCTTCCAGCGAAGCACAGATACGCAGTATTTT. It codes for CASSFQRSTDTQYF.

This clone was recorded once. The CDR3 nucleotides are TGTGCCAGCTCACCACGGACTAGCGGGAGTAAAAAGACCCAGTACTTC. Its translation is CASSPRTSGSKKTQYF. The gene calls are TRBV18 and TRBJ2-5; TRBD2 aligns across 13 bases. V trimming: 1 base; J trimming: 6 bases; junction bases outside the gene matches: 5. The CDR3 is 16 residues long. Germline loops: CDR1 KGHSH, CDR2 LQKENI.

The gene calls are TRBV10-3 and TRBJ2-1; 9 bases match TRBD2. This CDR3 region has 15 residues. Germline trimming cut 2 bases from V and 9 bases from J; bases unmatched to any gene: 8. Germline V gene sequence: CDR1 ENHRY, CDR2 SYGVKD. The DNA for the CDR3 is TGTGCCATCAGTGAGGGTAGCGGGAGCCCTGGTGAGCAGTTCTTC. Translation: CAISEGSGSPGEQFF.

The chain uses TRBV5-4 and TRBJ1-2, with 9 bases aligning to TRBD1. V lost 4 bases, J lost 5 bases, and 15 bases stayed unmatched. The CDR3 consists of 17 residues. Germline CDR1 and CDR2: SGHNT and YYREEE (reference sequence). Here the CDR3 DNA reads TGTGCCAGCAGCAGTTCCGGGACAGGGTTCTTAAGTTATGGCTACACCTTC. Protein: CASSSSGTGFLSYGYTF.

The rearrangement links TRBV5-1 to TRBJ2-7; D call uncertain. The CDR3 runs to 13 residues. Germline V gene lookup returns CDR1 SGHRS and CDR2 YFSETQ. The germline V and J ends were trimmed by 0 bases and 4 bases, with 8 bases remaining between them. The CDR3 loop reads CASSLEQTYEQYF. The CDR3 DNA is TGCGCCAGCAGCTTGGAACAGACATACGAGCAGTACTTC. The whole variable domain, remainder taken from reference TRBV5-1 and TRBJ2-7, is KAGVTQTPRYLIKTRGQQVTLSCSPISGHRSVSWYQQTPGQGLQFLFEYFSETQRNKGNFPGRFSGRQFSNSRSEMNVSTLELGDSALYLCASSLEQTYEQYFGPGTRLTVT.

The chain joins TRBV2 to TRBJ1-6; no reliable D call. Looked up from germline, CDR1 is SNHLY and CDR2 is FYNNEI. The CDR3 consists of 11 residues. Trimming stripped 8 bases from V and 10 bases from J, with 9 bases between. CDR3 DNA sequence: TGTGCCAGCGCAGAGGGATCACCCCTCCACTTT. Encoded protein: CASAEGSPLHF.

CDR3 residues: CASSPQGVDNEQFF. The CDR3 DNA reads as TGTGCCAGCAGCCCCCAAGGAGTAGACAATGAGCAGTTCTTC. The rearrangement uses TRBV9 and TRBJ2-1; D is unclear. The CDR3 is 14 residues long. Trimming left V 4 bases short and J 5 bases short, with 13 bases between. Per the germline V gene, CDR1 is SGDLS and CDR2 is YYNGEE.

The gene calls are TRBV7-9 and TRBJ2-1; D is uncertain. The CDR3 length is 16 residues. CDR1 and CDR2 (germline): SEHNR, FQNEAQ (reference sequence). The V gene lost 4 bases and the J gene lost 0 bases, with 13 bases spanning the gap. The CDR3 sequence is CASSCSVWSSYNEQFF. Written as DNA, the CDR3 is TGTGCCAGCAGCTGTTCTGTTTGGAGCTCCTACAATGAGCAGTTCTTC.

The chain joins TRBV16 to TRBJ1-4; D uncertain. Germline V gene sequence: CDR1 KGHSY, CDR2 FQNENV. Between the trimmed V and J ends, which lost 0 bases and 8 bases, there was a span of 10 bases. The CDR3 spans 14 residues. The CDR3 DNA sequence: TGTGCCAGCAGCCAATCCCATAGAGGAGAAAAACTGTTTTTT. It encodes CASSQSHRGEKLFF. The full variable domain, completed using reference TRBV16 and TRBJ1-4, is GEEVAQTPKHLVRGEGQKAKLYCAPIKGHSYVFWYQQVLKNEFKFLISFQNENVFDETGMPKERFSAKCLPNSPCSLEIQATKLEDSAVYFCASSQSHRGEKLFFGSGTQLSVL.